A selection of T cell receptor beta chains follows, all from one sample in a study of OX40 agonist ivuxolimab in advanced cancers. Measured with immunoSEQ multiplex PCR; TCRdb has only the in-frame clones, and not every one. Of about 26,000 clones listed, about 90% were seen once; the top ten hold approximately 19%. The starting material was CD4+ or CD8+ T cells sorted from blood, obtained in a trial of the OX40 agonist ivuxolimab. The receptors shown here come from an adult with an advanced solid tumor such as melanoma, head and neck, liver or kidney cancer. Both conserved end residues are part of each CDR3. Each record gives: V gene, J gene, clone size, D gene, CDR3 protein, CDR3 DNA. A D gene is named only where the DNA matches it firmly. For some rows the clone size is stated as once, few or many, or as a class when expanded; others skip it.

>TRBV27|TRBJ2-3|once|TRBD2
CASSLGTSGLDTQYF
TGTGCCAGCAGTTTAGGGACTAGCGGCCTAGATACGCAGTATTTT
>TRBV5-6|TRBJ2-7|-|-
CASSDSSSYEQYF
TGTGCCAGCAGCGACTCGAGCTCCTACGAGCAGTACTTC
>TRBV29-1|TRBJ2-7|-|TRBD1
CSVEEGTGGPYEQYF
TGCAGCGTTGAAGAAGGGACAGGGGGCCCCTACGAGCAGTACTTC
>TRBV10-2|TRBJ1-5|few|-
CASRSTGFNQPQHF
TGCGCCAGCAGAAGCACAGGGTTCAATCAGCCCCAGCATTTT
>TRBV6-5|TRBJ2-7|-|TRBD1
CASKKGQGIYYEQYF
TGTGCCAGCAAAAAGGGACAGGGGATATACTACGAGCAGTACTTC
>TRBV29-1|TRBJ2-7|-|-
CSAGGYGTSTYEQYF
TGCAGCGCTGGGGGTTACGGGACTTCCACATACGAGCAGTACTTC
>TRBV7-8|TRBJ1-1|-|-
CASYTWATEAFF
TGTGCCAGCTACACGTGGGCCACTGAAGCTTTCTTT
>TRBV10-3|TRBJ2-1|-|-
CAISERQDYNEQFF
TGTGCCATCAGTGAGAGACAGGACTACAATGAGCAGTTCTTC
>TRBV5-6|TRBJ2-1|once|-
CASSETTGAFNEQFF
TGTGCCAGCAGCGAGACCACTGGGGCGTTTAATGAGCAGTTCTTC
>TRBV7-9|TRBJ1-5|-|-
CASSSSRHSNQPQHF
TGTGCCAGCAGCTCGAGCCGGCATAGCAATCAGCCCCAGCATTTT
>TRBV11-2|TRBJ2-3|-|-
CASSFGGTSTDTQYF
TGTGCCAGCAGCTTCGGGGGAACTAGCACAGATACGCAGTATTTT
>TRBV28|TRBJ2-1|-|TRBD2
CASRAGGSWNEQFF
TGTGCCAGCAGAGCGGGAGGGTCGTGGAATGAGCAGTTCTTC
>TRBV18|TRBJ2-7|-|TRBD1
CASSPGQGTYEQYF
TGTGCCAGCTCACCGGGACAGGGGACCTACGAGCAGTACTTC
>TRBV5-6|TRBJ2-7|-|-
CASRGTGGSDLYGQYF
TGTGCCAGCAGGGGAACAGGAGGCAGTGATCTTTATGGGCAGTACTTC
>TRBV10-3|TRBJ2-3|-|TRBD2
CAIKGLAGLDTQYF
TGTGCCATCAAAGGGCTAGCGGGGTTAGATACGCAGTATTTT
>TRBV29-1|TRBJ2-1|-|TRBD2
CSVEPRDGGRAIDEQFF
TGCAGCGTTGAACCCAGAGACGGCGGGAGGGCCATTGATGAGCAGTTCTTC
>TRBV7-2|TRBJ2-7|-|-
CASKRGEDSYEQYF
TGTGCCAGCAAAAGGGGGGAGGACTCCTACGAGCAGTACTTC
>TRBV19|TRBJ1-5|-|TRBD1
CASRTGGSNQPQHF
TGTGCCAGTAGAACAGGGGGAAGCAATCAGCCCCAGCATTTT
>TRBV27|TRBJ1-2|-|-
CASSLSSGSLDGYTF
TGTGCCAGCAGTTTATCGTCAGGGTCATTGGATGGCTACACCTTC
>TRBV6-5|TRBJ2-5|-|-
CASSRDGYQETQYF
TGTGCCAGCAGCAGGGACGGATACCAAGAGACCCAGTACTTC
>TRBV7-6|TRBJ2-1|-|TRBD2
CASLAGGQYNEQFF
TGTGCCAGCTTAGCGGGGGGTCAATACAATGAGCAGTTCTTC
>TRBV2|TRBJ2-7|-|-
CASSDARYEQYF
TGTGCCAGCAGTGACGCAAGGTACGAGCAGTACTTC
>TRBV23-1|TRBJ2-1|-|TRBD2
CASSHVVEIGLAGHNEQFF
TGCGCCAGCAGTCACGTTGTGGAGATAGGACTAGCGGGGCACAATGAGCAGTTCTTC
>TRBV6-5|TRBJ2-6|-|-
CASSLLSGANVLTF
TGTGCCAGCAGTTTGCTCTCTGGGGCCAACGTCCTGACTTTC
>TRBV6-5|TRBJ2-1|-|-
CASSYSPASGDEQFF
TGTGCCAGCAGTTACTCGCCAGCCTCAGGGGATGAGCAGTTCTTC
>TRBV4-3|TRBJ2-2|-|TRBD2
CASSQTSGALTGELFF
TGCGCCAGCAGCCAGACTAGCGGGGCCCTCACCGGGGAGCTGTTTTTT
>TRBV27|TRBJ2-1|once|TRBD2
CASGPGTSVNEQFF
TGTGCCAGCGGGCCCGGGACTAGTGTCAATGAGCAGTTCTTC
>TRBV4-1|TRBJ2-1|-|-
CASSQEYLNYNEQFF
TGCGCCAGCAGCCAAGAATACCTTAACTACAATGAGCAGTTCTTC
>TRBV5-1|TRBJ2-2|-|-
CASSFHRAENTGELFF
TGCGCCAGCAGCTTCCACAGAGCCGAGAACACCGGGGAGCTGTTTTTT
>TRBV16|TRBJ1-2|-|-
CASSHETIGGDTF
TGTGCCAGCAGCCATGAAACAATCGGCGGCGACACCTTC
>TRBV11-1|TRBJ1-2|-|-
CASSLGLGTGLDGYTF
TGTGCCAGCAGCTTGGGGTTGGGGACTGGGCTCGATGGCTACACCTTC
>TRBV29-1|TRBJ1-1|once|TRBD1
CSVDPAQTGGGTEAFF
TGCAGCGTTGACCCCGCACAGACAGGGGGCGGCACTGAAGCTTTCTTT
>TRBV2|TRBJ2-7|few|-
CASRRGTAYEQYF
TGTGCCAGCCGGAGGGGGACAGCATACGAGCAGTACTTC
>TRBV6-6|TRBJ1-2|-|-
CASSYLGGGDGYTF
TGTGCCAGCAGTTACTTGGGGGGCGGTGATGGCTACACCTTC
>TRBV28|TRBJ2-7|-|TRBD2
CASSLEGGLGYEQYF
TGTGCCAGCAGTTTAGAGGGAGGGCTAGGCTACGAGCAGTACTTC
>TRBV19|TRBJ1-2|-|TRBD1
CASSPSGTGRLGYTF
TGTGCCAGTAGTCCATCCGGGACAGGCCGCCTTGGCTACACCTTC
>TRBV9|TRBJ2-4|-|TRBD1
CASSEGTGGLQYF
TGTGCCAGCAGCGAGGGGACAGGGGGCCTCCAGTACTTC
>TRBV13|TRBJ1-1|-|-
CASSPGHGAEAFF
TGTGCCAGCAGCCCCGGACACGGGGCTGAAGCTTTCTTT